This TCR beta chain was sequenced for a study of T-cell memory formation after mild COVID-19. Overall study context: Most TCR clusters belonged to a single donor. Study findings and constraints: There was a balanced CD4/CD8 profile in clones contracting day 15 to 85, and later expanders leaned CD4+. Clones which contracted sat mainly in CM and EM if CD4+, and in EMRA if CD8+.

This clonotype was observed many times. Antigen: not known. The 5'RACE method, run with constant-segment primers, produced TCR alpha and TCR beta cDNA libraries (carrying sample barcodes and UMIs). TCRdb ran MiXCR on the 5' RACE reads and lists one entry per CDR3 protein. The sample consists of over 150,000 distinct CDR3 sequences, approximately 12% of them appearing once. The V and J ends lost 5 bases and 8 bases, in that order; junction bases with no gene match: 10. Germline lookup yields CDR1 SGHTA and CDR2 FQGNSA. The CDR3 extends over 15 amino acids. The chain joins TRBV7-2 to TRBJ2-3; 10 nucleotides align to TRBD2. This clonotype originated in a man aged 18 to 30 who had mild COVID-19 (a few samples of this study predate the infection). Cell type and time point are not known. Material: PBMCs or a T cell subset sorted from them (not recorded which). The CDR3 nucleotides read TGTGCCAGCAGCCCCCCGGGACTAGCGCGCGGTACGCAGTATTTT. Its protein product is CASSPPGLARGTQYF.